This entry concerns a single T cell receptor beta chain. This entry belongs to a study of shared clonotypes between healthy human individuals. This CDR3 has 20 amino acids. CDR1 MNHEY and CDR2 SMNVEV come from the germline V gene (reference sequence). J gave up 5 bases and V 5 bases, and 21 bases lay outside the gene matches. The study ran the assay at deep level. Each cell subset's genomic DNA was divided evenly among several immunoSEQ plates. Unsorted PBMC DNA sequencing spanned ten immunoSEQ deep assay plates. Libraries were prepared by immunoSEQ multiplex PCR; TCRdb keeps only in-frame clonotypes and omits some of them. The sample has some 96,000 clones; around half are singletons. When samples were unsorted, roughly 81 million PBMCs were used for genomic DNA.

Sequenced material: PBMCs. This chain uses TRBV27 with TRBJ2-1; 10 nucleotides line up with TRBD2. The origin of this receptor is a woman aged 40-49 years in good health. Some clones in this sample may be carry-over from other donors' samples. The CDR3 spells CASSLDGLRNSGRPHNEQFF. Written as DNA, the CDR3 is TGTGCCAGCAGTCTGGACGGGCTCCGAAATAGCGGGAGGCCCCACAATGAGCAGTTCTTC.